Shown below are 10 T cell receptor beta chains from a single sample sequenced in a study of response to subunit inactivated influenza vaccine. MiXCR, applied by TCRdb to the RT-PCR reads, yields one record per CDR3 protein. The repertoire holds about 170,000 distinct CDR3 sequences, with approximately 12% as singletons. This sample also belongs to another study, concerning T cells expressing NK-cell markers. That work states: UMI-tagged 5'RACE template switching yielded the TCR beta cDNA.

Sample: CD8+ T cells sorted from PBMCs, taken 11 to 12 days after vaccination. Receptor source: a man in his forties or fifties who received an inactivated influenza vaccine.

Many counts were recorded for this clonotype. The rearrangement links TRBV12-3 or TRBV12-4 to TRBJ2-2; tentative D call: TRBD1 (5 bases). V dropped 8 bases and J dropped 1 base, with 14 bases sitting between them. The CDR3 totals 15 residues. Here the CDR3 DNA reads TGTGCCAGCGGACCTTACAGGAGGAACACCGGGGAGCTGTTTTTT. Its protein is CASGPYRRNTGELFF.

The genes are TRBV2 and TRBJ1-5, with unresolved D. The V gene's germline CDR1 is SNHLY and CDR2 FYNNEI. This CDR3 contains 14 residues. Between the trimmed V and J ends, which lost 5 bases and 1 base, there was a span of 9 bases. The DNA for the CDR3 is TGTGCCAGCAGTTCAGAGTTCAGCAATCAGCCCCAGCATTTT. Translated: CASSSEFSNQPQHF.

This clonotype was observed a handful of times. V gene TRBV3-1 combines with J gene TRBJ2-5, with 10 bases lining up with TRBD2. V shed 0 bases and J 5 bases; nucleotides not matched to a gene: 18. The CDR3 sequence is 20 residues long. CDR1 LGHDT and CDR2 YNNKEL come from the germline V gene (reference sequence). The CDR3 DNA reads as TGTGCCAGCAGCCAAGATCAAAGAGCGGGAGGGAGCCATGATGGGGAGACCCAGTACTTC. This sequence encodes CASSQDQRAGGSHDGETQYF.

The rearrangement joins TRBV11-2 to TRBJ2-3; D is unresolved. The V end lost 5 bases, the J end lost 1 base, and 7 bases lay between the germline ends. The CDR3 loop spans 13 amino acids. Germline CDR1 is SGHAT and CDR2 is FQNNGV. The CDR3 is CASSPHGTDTQYF. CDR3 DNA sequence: TGTGCCAGCAGCCCTCACGGCACAGATACGCAGTATTTT. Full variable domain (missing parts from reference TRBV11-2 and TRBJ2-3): EAGVAQSPRYKIIEKRQSVAFWCNPISGHATLYWYQQILGQGPKLLIQFQNNGVVDDSQLPKDRFSAERLKGVDSTLKIQPAKLEDSAVYLCASSPHGTDTQYFGPGTRLTVL.

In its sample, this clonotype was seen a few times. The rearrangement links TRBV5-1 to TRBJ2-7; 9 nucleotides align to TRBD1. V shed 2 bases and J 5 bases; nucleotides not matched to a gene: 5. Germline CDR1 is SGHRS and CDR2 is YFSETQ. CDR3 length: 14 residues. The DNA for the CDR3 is TGCGCCAGCAGCTTTGGGACAGGGAACGACGAGCAGTACTTC. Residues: CASSFGTGNDEQYF.

CDR3 nucleotides: TGTGCCAGCAGCGCTCCAAGCTCCTACAATGAGCAGTTCTTC. Protein product: CASSAPSSYNEQFF. The chain uses TRBV11-2 and TRBJ2-1; unclear D gene. The V and J ends lost 5 bases and 0 bases respectively, with 8 bases between them. The V gene's germline CDR1 is SGHAT and CDR2 FQNNGV. The CDR3 is made up of 14 amino acids.

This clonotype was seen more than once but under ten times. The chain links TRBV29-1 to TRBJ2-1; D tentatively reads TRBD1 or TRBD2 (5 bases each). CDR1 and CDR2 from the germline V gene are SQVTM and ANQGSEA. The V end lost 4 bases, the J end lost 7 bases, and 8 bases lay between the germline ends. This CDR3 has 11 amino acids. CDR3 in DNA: TGCAGCGTTGGGGGGAGAAATGAGCAGTTCTTC. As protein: CSVGGRNEQFF.

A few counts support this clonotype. CDR3 sequence reads: CASRTTGDPAEAFF. Written as DNA, the CDR3 is TGTGCCAGCAGGACGACAGGGGACCCGGCTGAAGCTTTCTTT. The rearrangement links TRBV6-2 or TRBV6-3 to TRBJ1-1; TRBD1 agrees at 8 bases. CDR3 length: 14 residues. Unmatched junction bases numbered 9, after V lost 6 bases and J lost 6 bases. Germline V lookup: CDR1 MNHEY, CDR2 SVGEGT.

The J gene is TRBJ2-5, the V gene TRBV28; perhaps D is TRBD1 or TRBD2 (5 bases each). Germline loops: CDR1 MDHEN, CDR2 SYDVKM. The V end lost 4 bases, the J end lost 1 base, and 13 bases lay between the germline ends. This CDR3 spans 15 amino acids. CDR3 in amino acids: CASSSTEGFQETQYF. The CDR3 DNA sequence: TGTGCCAGCAGTTCTACCGAGGGGTTCCAAGAGACCCAGTACTTC.

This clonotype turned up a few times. CDR3 sequence (DNA): TGTGCCAGCAGCATAACCGGGACTAGCGGGGCGAGAAGCTCCTACAATGAGCAGTTCTTC. Protein sequence: CASSITGTSGARSSYNEQFF. V gene TRBV11-2 combines with J gene TRBJ2-1; 13 nucleotides align to TRBD2. Per the germline V gene, CDR1 is SGHAT and CDR2 is FQNNGV. V trimming: 5 bases; J trimming: 0 bases; junction bases outside the gene matches: 13. This CDR3 has 20 amino acids. Based on the CDR3 plus reference TRBV11-2 and TRBJ2-1, the full variable domain is EAGVAQSPRYKIIEKRQSVAFWCNPISGHATLYWYQQILGQGPKLLIQFQNNGVVDDSQLPKDRFSAERLKGVDSTLKIQPAKLEDSAVYLCASSITGTSGARSSYNEQFFGPGTRLTVL.